Listed below are T cell receptor beta chains from one sample, sequenced in a study of CD8 T cells in ankylosing spondylitis. MiXCR was run by TCRdb on the 5' RACE reads, yielding one entry per CDR3 protein. The table records approximately 140,000 distinct CDR3 sequences, 15% to 20% of them present only once. Sequenced material: blood, either unsorted or a sorted T cell fraction (not recorded which). These receptors all stem from a male donor with ankylosing spondylitis. The CDR3 runs from the conserved cysteine through the conserved F or W. The D gene is left open where the match is weak. The size field is filled for only some rows; it gives once, few, many or a size class.

clone size,D gene,J gene,V gene,CDR3 protein,CDR3 DNA
.,TRBD2,TRBJ2-7,TRBV5-1,CASPQRRAGGPYEQYF,TGCGCCAGCCCCCAAAGGAGAGCGGGAGGGCCCTACGAGCAGTACTTC
few,.,TRBJ2-7,TRBV25-1,CASSGVGSSHPYEQYF,TGTGCCAGCAGTGGGGTCGGGTCCTCTCATCCCTACGAGCAGTACTTC
few,.,TRBJ2-7,TRBV9,CASSPTLGGVYEQYF,TGTGCCAGCAGCCCTACGCTAGGGGGTGTCTACGAGCAGTACTTC
.,TRBD2,TRBJ2-1,TRBV11-2,CASLWEGTFNEQFF,TGTGCCAGCTTGTGGGAGGGCACGTTCAATGAGCAGTTCTTC
.,.,TRBJ2-1,TRBV20-1,CSAGRPLAYNEQFF,TGCAGTGCTGGGCGGCCTTTGGCCTACAATGAGCAGTTCTTC
many,.,TRBJ2-2,TRBV12-3/TRBV12-4,CASTETGELFF,TGTGCCAGCACGGAAACCGGGGAGCTGTTTTTT
few,.,TRBJ2-5,TRBV27,CASSNGQETQYF,TGTGCCAGCAGTAACGGCCAAGAGACCCAGTACTTC
.,TRBD2,TRBJ2-1,TRBV6-5,CASSYGLAGGSSSYNEQFF,TGTGCCAGCAGTTACGGTCTAGCGGGAGGTTCGAGCTCCTACAATGAGCAGTTCTTC
few,.,TRBJ1-2,TRBV2,CASSVDSYGYTF,TGTGCCAGCAGTGTAGACAGCTATGGCTACACCTTC
.,.,TRBJ2-2,TRBV4-1,CASSPKSPGASGELFF,TGCGCCAGCAGCCCAAAGAGTCCGGGGGCTTCCGGGGAGCTGTTTTTT
many,.,TRBJ2-1,TRBV29-1,CSVEVPRSIVQFF,TGCAGCGTTGAAGTCCCCCGATCGATTGTGCAGTTCTTC
many,.,TRBJ2-5,TRBV29-1,CSVEGTPTSETQYF,TGCAGCGTGGAAGGGACACCTACCTCGGAGACCCAGTACTTC
.,TRBD1,TRBJ2-7,TRBV5-1,CASSWGTGKLYEQYF,TGCGCCAGCAGCTGGGGGACAGGGAAGCTTTACGAGCAGTACTTC
.,TRBD2,TRBJ2-7,TRBV5-1,CASSTGGEQYF,TGCGCCAGCAGCACCGGGGGGGAGCAGTACTTC
once,.,TRBJ2-7,TRBV27,CASSLHGIYEQYF,TGTGCCAGCAGCCTTCACGGGATATACGAGCAGTACTTC
.,.,TRBJ2-7,TRBV5-6,CASSFVGSYEQYF,TGTGCCAGCAGCTTCGTAGGTTCCTACGAGCAGTACTTC
.,.,TRBJ1-2,TRBV19,CASRFMGPIPIYGYTF,TGTGCCAGTAGGTTCATGGGACCCATTCCGATTTATGGCTACACCTTC
few,.,TRBJ2-7,TRBV4-1,CASSQDSTGPNYEQYF,TGCGCCAGCAGCCAAGATAGTACAGGACCAAACTACGAGCAGTACTTC
few,TRBD1,TRBJ1-4,TRBV12-3/TRBV12-4,CASRGDREEEKLFF,TGTGCCAGCAGGGGGGACAGGGAGGAGGAAAAACTGTTTTTT
few,.,TRBJ2-2,TRBV7-2,CASSLAGGITGELFF,TGTGCCAGCAGCTTAGCGGGGGGCATCACCGGGGAGCTGTTTTTT
.,TRBD1,TRBJ2-7,TRBV4-3,CASSQEGTGFYEQYF,TGCGCCAGCAGCCAAGAGGGGACAGGGTTCTACGAGCAGTACTTC
.,.,TRBJ2-2,TRBV2,CASLGDTGELFF,TGTGCCAGCCTGGGAGACACCGGGGAGCTGTTTTTT
few,.,TRBJ1-6,TRBV28,CASSLSGTGAPLHF,TGTGCCAGCAGTTTGTCCGGTACTGGGGCACCCCTCCACTTT
many,.,TRBJ1-2,TRBV10-3,CAISSGTAGTNYGYTF,TGTGCCATCAGCTCCGGGACCGCCGGGACTAACTATGGCTACACCTTC
.,TRBD1,TRBJ2-1,TRBV2,CASLTGQVYNEQFF,TGTGCCAGCTTGACGGGACAGGTCTACAATGAGCAGTTCTTC
few,.,TRBJ1-1,TRBV29-1,CSVDSGHIEAFF,TGCAGCGTTGACTCGGGGCATATTGAAGCTTTCTTT
.,.,TRBJ2-7,TRBV10-3,CAISESHGYEQYF,TGTGCCATCAGTGAGTCGCACGGCTACGAGCAGTACTTC
.,TRBD2,TRBJ2-7,TRBV3-1,CASSRGLAGEVHEQYF,TGTGCCAGCAGCCGAGGACTAGCGGGAGAGGTCCACGAGCAGTACTTC
many,TRBD2,TRBJ2-3,TRBV6-2/TRBV6-3,CASTARPGLAGGNTDTQYF,TGTGCCAGTACTGCCCGACCGGGACTAGCGGGAGGGAACACAGATACGCAGTATTTT
many,TRBD2,TRBJ2-1,TRBV15,CATSRGSGSRSYNEQFF,TGTGCCACCAGCAGAGGTAGCGGGAGTAGGTCCTACAATGAGCAGTTCTTC
few,.,TRBJ1-1,TRBV27,CASSFGGRTEAFF,TGTGCCAGCAGTTTTGGGGGTCGGACTGAAGCTTTCTTT
.,.,TRBJ2-2,TRBV2,CASEAGELFF,TGTGCCAGCGAAGCCGGGGAGCTGTTTTTT
many,.,TRBJ2-1,TRBV12-3/TRBV12-4,CASSGVGLSNEQFF,TGTGCCAGCAGTGGGGTGGGACTGTCCAATGAGCAGTTCTTC
few,.,TRBJ2-7,TRBV12-3/TRBV12-4,CASSQSTFYEQYF,TGTGCCAGCAGCCAATCAACTTTCTACGAGCAGTACTTC
.,TRBD2,TRBJ2-7,TRBV6-5,CASSYAGGPGEQYF,TGTGCCAGCAGTTACGCGGGAGGGCCGGGGGAGCAGTACTTC
.,.,TRBJ2-1,TRBV27,CASSLASGLLSYNEQFF,TGTGCCAGCAGTTTAGCCTCGGGACTCCTCTCCTACAATGAGCAGTTCTTC
.,TRBD2,TRBJ2-7,TRBV28,CASSLPRIGRPYEQYF,TGTGCCAGCAGTTTACCTCGGATCGGGAGGCCATACGAGCAGTACTTC
.,TRBD1,TRBJ2-2,TRBV24-1,CAIAPGQGHTGELFF,TGTGCCATCGCCCCGGGACAGGGGCACACCGGGGAGCTGTTTTTT
few,TRBD1,TRBJ2-7,TRBV7-8,CASSFLGQGADDEQYF,TGTGCCAGCAGCTTCCTCGGACAGGGGGCTGACGACGAGCAGTACTTC
.,.,TRBJ1-6,TRBV9,CASGGDSPLHF,TGTGCCAGTGGTGGGGATTCACCCCTCCACTTT
few,.,TRBJ2-7,TRBV29-1,CSVEADSPYEQYF,TGCAGCGTTGAAGCCGACAGTCCCTACGAGCAGTACTTC